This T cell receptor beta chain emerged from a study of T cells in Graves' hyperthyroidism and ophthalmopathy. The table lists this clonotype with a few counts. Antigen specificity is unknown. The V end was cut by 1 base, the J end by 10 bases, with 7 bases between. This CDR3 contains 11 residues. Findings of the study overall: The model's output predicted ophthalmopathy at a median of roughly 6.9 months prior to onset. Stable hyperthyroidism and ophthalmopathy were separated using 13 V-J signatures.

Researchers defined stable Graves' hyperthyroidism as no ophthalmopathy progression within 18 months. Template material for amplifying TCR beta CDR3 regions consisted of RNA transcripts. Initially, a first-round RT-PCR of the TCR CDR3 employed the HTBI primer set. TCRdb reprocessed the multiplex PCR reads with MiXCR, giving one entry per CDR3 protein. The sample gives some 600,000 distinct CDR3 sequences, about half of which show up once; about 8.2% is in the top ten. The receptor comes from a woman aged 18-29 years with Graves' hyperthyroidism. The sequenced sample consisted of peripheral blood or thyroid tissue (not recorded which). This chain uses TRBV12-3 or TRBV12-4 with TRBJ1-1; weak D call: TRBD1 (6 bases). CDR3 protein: CASSLDRAAFF. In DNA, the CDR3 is TGTGCCAGCAGTTTAGACAGGGCAGCTTTCTTT.